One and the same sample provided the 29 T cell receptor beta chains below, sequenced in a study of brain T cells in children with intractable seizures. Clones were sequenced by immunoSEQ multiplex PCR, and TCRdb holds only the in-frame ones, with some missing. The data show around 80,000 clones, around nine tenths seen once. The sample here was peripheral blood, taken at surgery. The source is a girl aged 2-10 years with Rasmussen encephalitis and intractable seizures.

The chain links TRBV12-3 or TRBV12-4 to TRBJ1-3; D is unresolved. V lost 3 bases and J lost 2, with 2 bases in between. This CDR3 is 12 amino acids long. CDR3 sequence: CASSFAGNTIYF. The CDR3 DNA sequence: TGTGCCAGCAGTTTTGCTGGAAACACCATATATTTT.

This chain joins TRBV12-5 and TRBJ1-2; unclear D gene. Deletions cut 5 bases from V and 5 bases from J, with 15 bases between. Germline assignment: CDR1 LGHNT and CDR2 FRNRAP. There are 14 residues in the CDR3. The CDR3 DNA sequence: TGTGCTAGTGGTACCCCACCAGGACTATATGGCTACACCTTC. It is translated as CASGTPPGLYGYTF.

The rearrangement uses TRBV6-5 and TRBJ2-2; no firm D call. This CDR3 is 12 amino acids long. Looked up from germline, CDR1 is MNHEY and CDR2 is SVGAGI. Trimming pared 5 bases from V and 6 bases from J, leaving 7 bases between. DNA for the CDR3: TGTGCCAGCAGTAGAGATTCCGGGGAGCTGTTTTTT. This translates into CASSRDSGELFF.

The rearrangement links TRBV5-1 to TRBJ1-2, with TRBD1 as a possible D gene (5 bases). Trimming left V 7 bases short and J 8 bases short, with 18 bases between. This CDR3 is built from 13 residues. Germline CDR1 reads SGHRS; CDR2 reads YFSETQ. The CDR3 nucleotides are TGCGCCAGCTCCTCGGCCCGGGGGGAGGGCTACACCTTC. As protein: CASSSARGEGYTF. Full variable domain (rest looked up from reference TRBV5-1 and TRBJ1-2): KAGVTQTPRYLIKTRGQQVTLSCSPISGHRSVSWYQQTPGQGLQFLFEYFSETQRNKGNFPGRFSGRQFSNSRSEMNVSTLELGDSALYLCASSSARGEGYTFGSGTRLTVV.

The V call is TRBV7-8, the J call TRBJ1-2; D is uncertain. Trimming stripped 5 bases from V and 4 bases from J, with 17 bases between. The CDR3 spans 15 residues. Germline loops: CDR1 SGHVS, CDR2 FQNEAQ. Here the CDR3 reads CASSHRATESYGYTF. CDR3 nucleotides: TGTGCCAGCAGCCACCGGGCTACGGAATCCTATGGCTACACCTTC. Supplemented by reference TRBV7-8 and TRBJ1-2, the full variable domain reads GAGVSQSPRYKVAKRGQDVALRCDPISGHVSLFWYQQALGQGPEFLTYFQNEAQLDKSGLPSDRFFAERPEGSVSTLKIQRTQQEDSAVYLCASSHRATESYGYTFGSGTRLTVV.

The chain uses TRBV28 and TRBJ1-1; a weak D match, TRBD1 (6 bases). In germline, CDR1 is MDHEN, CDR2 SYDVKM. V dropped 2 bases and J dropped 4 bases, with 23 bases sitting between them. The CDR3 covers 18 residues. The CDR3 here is CASSLRVGQIESSTEAFF. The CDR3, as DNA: TGTGCCAGCAGTTTAAGAGTCGGACAGATCGAAAGCTCCACTGAAGCTTTCTTT. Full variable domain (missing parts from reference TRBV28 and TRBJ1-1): DVKVTQSSRYLVKRTGEKVFLECVQDMDHENMFWYRQDPGLGLRLIYFSYDVKMKEKGDIPEGYSVSREKKERFSLILESASTNQTSMYLCASSLRVGQIESSTEAFFGQGTRLTVV.

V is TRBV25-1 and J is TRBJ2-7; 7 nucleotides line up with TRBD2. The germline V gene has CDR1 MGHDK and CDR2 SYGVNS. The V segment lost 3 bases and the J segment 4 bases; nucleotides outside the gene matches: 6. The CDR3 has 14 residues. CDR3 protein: CASSDPSGDYEQYF. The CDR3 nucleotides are TGTGCCAGCAGTGATCCTAGCGGTGATTACGAGCAGTACTTC.

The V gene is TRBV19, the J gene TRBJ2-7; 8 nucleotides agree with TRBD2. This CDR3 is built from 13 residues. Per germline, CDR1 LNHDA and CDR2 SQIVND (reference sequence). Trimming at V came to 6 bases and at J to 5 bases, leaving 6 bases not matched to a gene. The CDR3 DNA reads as TGTGCCAGTAGCCGGACTAGCAGGGACGAGCAGTACTTC. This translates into CASSRTSRDEQYF.

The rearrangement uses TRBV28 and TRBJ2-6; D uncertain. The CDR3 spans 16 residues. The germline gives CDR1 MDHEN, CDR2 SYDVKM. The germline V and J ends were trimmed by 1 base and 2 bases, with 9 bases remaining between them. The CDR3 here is CASSLSTKTGANVLTF. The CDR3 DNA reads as TGTGCCAGCAGTTTATCTACAAAAACTGGGGCCAACGTCCTGACTTTC.

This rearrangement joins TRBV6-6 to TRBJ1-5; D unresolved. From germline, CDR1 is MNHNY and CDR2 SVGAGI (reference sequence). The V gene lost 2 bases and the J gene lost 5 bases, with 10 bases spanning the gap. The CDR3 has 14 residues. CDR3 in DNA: TGTGCCAGCAGTTACGCAAGGGTAGATCAGCCCCAGCATTTT. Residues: CASSYARVDQPQHF.

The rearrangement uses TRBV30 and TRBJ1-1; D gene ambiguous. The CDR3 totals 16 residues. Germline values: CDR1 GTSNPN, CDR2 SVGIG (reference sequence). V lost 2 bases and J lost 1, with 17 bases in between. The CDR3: CAWSHYLLIQNTEAFF. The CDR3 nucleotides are TGTGCCTGGAGTCACTACCTCCTTATCCAGAACACTGAAGCTTTCTTT. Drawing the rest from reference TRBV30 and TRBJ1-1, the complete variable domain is SQTIHQWPATLVQPVGSPLSLECTVEGTSNPNLYWYRQAAGRGLQLLFYSVGIGQISSEVPQNLSASRPQDRQFILSSKKLLLSDSGFYLCAWSHYLLIQNTEAFFGQGTRLTVV.

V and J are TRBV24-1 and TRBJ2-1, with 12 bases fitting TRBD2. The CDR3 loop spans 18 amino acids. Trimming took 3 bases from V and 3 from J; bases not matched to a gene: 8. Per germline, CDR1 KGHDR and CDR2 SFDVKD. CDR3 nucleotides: TGTGCCACCAGTGATCCTGCCGTACTAGCGGGAGGCTACAATGAGCAGTTCTTC. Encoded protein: CATSDPAVLAGGYNEQFF.

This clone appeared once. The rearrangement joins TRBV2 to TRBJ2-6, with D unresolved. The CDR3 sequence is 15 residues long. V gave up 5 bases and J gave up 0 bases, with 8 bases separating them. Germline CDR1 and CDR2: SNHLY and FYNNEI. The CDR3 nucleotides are TGTGCCAGCAGTACGGCGATCTCTGGGGCCAACGTCCTGACTTTC. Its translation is CASSTAISGANVLTF.

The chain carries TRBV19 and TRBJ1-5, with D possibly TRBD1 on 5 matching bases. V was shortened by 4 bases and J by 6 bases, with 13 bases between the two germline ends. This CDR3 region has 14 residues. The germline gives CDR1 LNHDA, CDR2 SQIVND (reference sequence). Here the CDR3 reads CASSTQGLAQPQHF. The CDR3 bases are TGTGCCAGTAGTACTCAGGGTTTGGCTCAGCCCCAGCATTTT. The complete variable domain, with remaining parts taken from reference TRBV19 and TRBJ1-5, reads DGGITQSPKYLFRKEGQNVTLSCEQNLNHDAMYWYRQDPGQGLRLIYYSQIVNDFQKGDIAEGYSVSREKKESFPLTVTSAQKNPTAFYLCASSTQGLAQPQHFGDGTRLSIL.

CDR3: CASTGLAGGGGPTQYF. Here the CDR3 DNA reads TGTGCCAGCACAGGACTAGCGGGAGGAGGGGGCCCTACGCAGTATTTT. The chain uses TRBV18 and TRBJ2-3; 14 positions agree with TRBD2. This CDR3 spans 16 amino acids. Losses at the gene ends were 8 bases for V and 8 bases for J; bases not matched to a gene: 12. Germline V CDR1 and CDR2: KGHSH, LQKENI.

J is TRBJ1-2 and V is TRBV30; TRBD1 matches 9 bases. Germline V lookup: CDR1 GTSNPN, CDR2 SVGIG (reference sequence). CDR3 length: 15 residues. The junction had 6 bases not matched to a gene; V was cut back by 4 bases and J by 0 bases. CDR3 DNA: TGTGCCTGGATACGGGACAGGGCCCCTAACTATGGCTACACCTTC. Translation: CAWIRDRAPNYGYTF.

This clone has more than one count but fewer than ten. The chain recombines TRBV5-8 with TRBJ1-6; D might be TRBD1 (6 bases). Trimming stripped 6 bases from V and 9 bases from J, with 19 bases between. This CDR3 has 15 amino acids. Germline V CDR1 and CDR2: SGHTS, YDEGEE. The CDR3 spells CASTPGGGARSPLHF. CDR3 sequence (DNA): TGTGCCAGCACCCCCGGCGGGGGGGCGCGTTCACCCCTCCACTTT.

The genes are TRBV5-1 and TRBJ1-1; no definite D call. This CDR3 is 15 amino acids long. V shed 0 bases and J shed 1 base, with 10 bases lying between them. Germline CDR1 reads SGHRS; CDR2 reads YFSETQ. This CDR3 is CASSLGHVRNTEAFF. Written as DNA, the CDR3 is TGCGCCAGCAGCTTGGGGCATGTTCGGAACACTGAAGCTTTCTTT.

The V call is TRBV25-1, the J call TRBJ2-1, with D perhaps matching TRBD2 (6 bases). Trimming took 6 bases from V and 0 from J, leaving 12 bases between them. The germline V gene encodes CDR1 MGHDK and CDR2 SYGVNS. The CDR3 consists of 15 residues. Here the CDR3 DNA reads TGTGCCAGCAGGCCGGAGGGCCGCTCCTACAATGAGCAGTTCTTC. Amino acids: CASRPEGRSYNEQFF.

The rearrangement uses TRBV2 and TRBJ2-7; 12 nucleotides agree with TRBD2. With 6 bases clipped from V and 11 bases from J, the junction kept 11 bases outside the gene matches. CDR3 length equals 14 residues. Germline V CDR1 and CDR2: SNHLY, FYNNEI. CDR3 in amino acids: CASSAETSGGAEYF. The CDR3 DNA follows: TGTGCCAGCAGCGCTGAGACTAGCGGGGGAGCTGAGTACTTC.

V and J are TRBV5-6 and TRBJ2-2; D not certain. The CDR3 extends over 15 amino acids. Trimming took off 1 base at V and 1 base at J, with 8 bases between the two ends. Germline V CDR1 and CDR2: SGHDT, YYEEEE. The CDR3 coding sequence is TGTGCCAGCAGCTTGCGGGTCATGAACACCGGGGAGCTGTTTTTT. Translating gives CASSLRVMNTGELFF.

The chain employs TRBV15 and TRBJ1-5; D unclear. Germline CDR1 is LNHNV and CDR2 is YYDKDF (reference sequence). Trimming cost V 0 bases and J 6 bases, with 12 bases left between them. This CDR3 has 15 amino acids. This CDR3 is CATSRDSATSQPQHF. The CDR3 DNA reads TGTGCCACCAGCAGAGATTCGGCCACGTCTCAGCCCCAGCATTTT.

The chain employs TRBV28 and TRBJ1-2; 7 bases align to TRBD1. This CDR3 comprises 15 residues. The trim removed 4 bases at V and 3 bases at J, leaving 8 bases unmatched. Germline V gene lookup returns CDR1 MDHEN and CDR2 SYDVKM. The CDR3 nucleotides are TGTGCCAGCAGTTCGACAGGGCGCGGCGACTATGGCTACACCTTC. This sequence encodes CASSSTGRGDYGYTF.

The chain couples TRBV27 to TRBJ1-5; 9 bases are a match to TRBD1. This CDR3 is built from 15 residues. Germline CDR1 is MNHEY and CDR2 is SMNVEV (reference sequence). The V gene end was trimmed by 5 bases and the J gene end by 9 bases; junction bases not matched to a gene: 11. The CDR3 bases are TGTGCCAGCAGTGATAGGGGACAGGGTATACGGCCCCAGCATTTT. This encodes CASSDRGQGIRPQHF.

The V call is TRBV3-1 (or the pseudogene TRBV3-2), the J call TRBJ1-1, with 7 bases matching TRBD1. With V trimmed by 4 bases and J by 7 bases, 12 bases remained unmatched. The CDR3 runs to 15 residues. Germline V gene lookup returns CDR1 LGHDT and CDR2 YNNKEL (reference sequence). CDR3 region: CASSPRGGGAGEAFF. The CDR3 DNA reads TGTGCCAGCAGCCCAAGAGGAGGGGGCGCAGGTGAAGCTTTCTTT.

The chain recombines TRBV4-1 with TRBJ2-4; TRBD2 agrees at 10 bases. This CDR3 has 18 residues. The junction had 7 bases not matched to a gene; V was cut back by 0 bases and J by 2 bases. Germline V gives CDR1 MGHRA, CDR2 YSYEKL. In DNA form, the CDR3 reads TGCGCCAGCAGCCAAGATATGGCTAGCGGGAGTTCCAAAAACATTCAGTACTTC. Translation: CASSQDMASGSSKNIQYF.

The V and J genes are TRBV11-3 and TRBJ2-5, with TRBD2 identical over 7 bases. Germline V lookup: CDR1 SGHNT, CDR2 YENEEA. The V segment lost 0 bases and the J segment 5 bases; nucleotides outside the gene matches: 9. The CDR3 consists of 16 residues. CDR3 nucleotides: TGTGCCAGCAGCTTAGAGGGGAGGGGTGGATGGGAGACCCAGTACTTC. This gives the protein CASSLEGRGGWETQYF.

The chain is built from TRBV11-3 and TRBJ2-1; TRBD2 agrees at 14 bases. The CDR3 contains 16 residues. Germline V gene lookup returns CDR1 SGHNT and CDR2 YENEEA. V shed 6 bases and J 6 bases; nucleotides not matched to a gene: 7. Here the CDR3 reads CASRPPGLAGVNEQFF. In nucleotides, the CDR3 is TGTGCCAGCAGACCCCCGGGACTAGCGGGAGTCAATGAGCAGTTCTTC.

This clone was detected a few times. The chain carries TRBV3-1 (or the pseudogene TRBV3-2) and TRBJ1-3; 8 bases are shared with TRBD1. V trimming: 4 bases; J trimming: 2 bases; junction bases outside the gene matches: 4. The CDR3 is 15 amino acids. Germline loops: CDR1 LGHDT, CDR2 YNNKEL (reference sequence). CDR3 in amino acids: CASSRIQGAGNTIYF. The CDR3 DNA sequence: TGTGCCAGCAGCCGGATACAGGGGGCTGGAAACACCATATATTTT.